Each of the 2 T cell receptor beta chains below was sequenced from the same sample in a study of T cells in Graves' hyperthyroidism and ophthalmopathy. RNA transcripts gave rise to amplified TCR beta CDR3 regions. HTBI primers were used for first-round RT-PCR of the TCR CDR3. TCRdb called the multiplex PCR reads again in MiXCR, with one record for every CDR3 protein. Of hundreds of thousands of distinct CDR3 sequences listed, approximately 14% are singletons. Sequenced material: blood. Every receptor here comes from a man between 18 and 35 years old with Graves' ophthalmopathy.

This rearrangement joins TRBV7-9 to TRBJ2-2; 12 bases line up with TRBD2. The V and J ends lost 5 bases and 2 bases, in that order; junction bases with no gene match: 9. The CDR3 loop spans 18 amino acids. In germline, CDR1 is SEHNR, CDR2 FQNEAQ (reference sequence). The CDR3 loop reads CASSPNSGLAGNTGELFF. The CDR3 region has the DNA TGTGCCAGCAGCCCTAACAGCGGACTAGCGGGAAACACCGGGGAGCTGTTTTTT.

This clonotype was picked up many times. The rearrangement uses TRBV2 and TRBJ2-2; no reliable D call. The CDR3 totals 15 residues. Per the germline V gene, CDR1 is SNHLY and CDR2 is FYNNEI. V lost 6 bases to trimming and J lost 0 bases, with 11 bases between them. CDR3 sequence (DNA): TGTGCCAGCAGAGTTCCGGGCTCGAACACCGGGGAGCTGTTTTTT. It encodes CASRVPGSNTGELFF.